This record covers a single TCR beta chain. This clone was seen a few times. The antigen it binds to is not known. Per-nucleotide qualities are absent, and no much larger clonotype sits a single base away. The sample carries other DNA sequences with the same CDR3. The source of the sample is a study of Ad26.COV2.S vaccination and SARS-CoV-2 variants (dated by TCRdb to about 2021). Concerning the study at large: Donors in the vaccine arm were drawn from COV1001, a phase I-IIa trial of Ad26.COV2.S in healthy adults that was multicentre, randomized, double-blind and placebo-controlled. Investigators remained blinded to trial group allocation during experiments and outcome assessment. Trial participants were randomized into five groups of five, in which low-dose or high-dose Ad26.COV2.S was given once or twice, or placebo was given on both occasions. A total of about 30 samples were included in the TCR-sequenced set, comprising some 20 Ad26.COV2.S vaccine recipients, 5 placebo recipients and 8 SARS-CoV-2 convalescent individuals. Dosing of Ad26.COV2.S was intramuscular, at either 5x10^10 or 1x10^11 viral particles, delivered as one shot or as two shots spaced 56 days apart. Sequencing of the TCRbeta repertoire served to evaluate the specificity and breadth of SARS-CoV-2-reactive T cell receptors following Ad26.COV2.S vaccination.

CDR1 MNHEY and CDR2 SVGAGI are derived from the germline V gene. The CDR3 numbers 13 residues from cysteine through phenylalanine. The DNA shown is the 39-base CDR3, in frame from base 1. Trimming costs V 2 bases and J 2 bases, and their ends lie 6 bases apart. TCRbeta CDR3 regions were sequenced with the immunoSEQ Assay. After extraction, genomic DNA underwent amplification by bias-controlled multiplex PCR, followed by high-throughput sequencing. In the paper's pipeline: To quantify the absolute abundance of every unique TCRbeta CDR3 region, sequences were collapsed and filtered. T cell fraction was estimated by normalization of TCRbeta template counts to usable DNA, with usable DNA being measured through amplification of reference genes present in all nucleated cells. Repertoire TCRs were annotated as SARS-CoV-2-specific when V gene, CDR3 amino acid sequence and J gene were exactly matched to a known reactive TCR set. The reference SARS-CoV-2 TCR set was obtained from MIRA and was filtered for enrichment in COVID-19-positive ImmuneCODE repertoires, whereby public or cross-reactive TCRs were removed. Using the MIRA antigens, annotated TCRs were further analysed by specific ORF or by position within an ORF. Breadth was defined as the number of annotated unique rearrangements divided by the total number of unique productive rearrangements, and depth was defined as the summed frequency of the annotated unique rearrangements. Two-sided Wilcoxon rank-sum tests were applied when comparing TCR breadth between groups. TCRdb carries this immuneACCESS record with in-frame sequences only. Its versions omit some clonotypes, under half of them owing to an unresolved V gene in the studies checked, with the rest unexplained. The V and J calls and clone size come from that table; D and trimming were worked out from the DNA. The sample contains just over 350,000 clones, about 85% of them found a single time. In total, the top ten clones hold roughly 3.5% of the sample.

The treatment or condition label, as the study defines it: approximately 18 received Ad26.COV2.S at low or high dose, single or two shots; about five received placebo; per-sample allocation not given. Repertoires of vaccine and placebo recipients were sequenced from samples collected on day 63 after the first injection. Between 29 July and 7 August 2020, Cohort 1b enrolled 25 adults aged 18-55 years at one site in Boston, USA. Ad26.COV2.S consisted of a replication-incompetent adenovirus type 26 vector by which a prefusion-stabilized SARS-CoV-2 spike protein from the original Wuhan strain was expressed. Overall results and qualifications from the work: Comparing responses between vaccine doses or regimens was not something the study was powered to do. Comparable non-spike TCR breadth was observed between vaccine and placebo recipients, consistent with only spike being contained in the vaccine. Substantial breadth of spike-specific CD8+ and CD4+ T cell responses was reported after vaccination. The authors noted that the TCR breadth and depth analyses may have underestimated total T cell responses. Compared with placebo recipients, Ad26.COV2.S recipients showed higher spike-specific TCR breadth (P = 0.0014).

Source: peripheral blood, taken in a trial of Ad26.COV2.S vaccine versus placebo. The receptor was isolated from a person between 18 and 59 years old who received the Ad26.COV2.S COVID-19 vaccine or a placebo. This receptor chain uses TRBV6-5 and TRBJ1-2; no D gene can be assigned with confidence. In nucleotides, the sequence is TGTGCCAGCAGTTACGAGGGAAACTATGGCTACACCTTC. It encodes CASSYEGNYGYTF.